The 20 T cell receptor beta chains below come from one sample, sequenced in a study of patients and donors after allogeneic stem cell transplantation (dated by TCRdb to 2018 to 2021). Libraries were constructed by RT-PCR. Data came from a NextSeq 550. TCRdb ran its own pipeline on the public reads, namely fastp trimming at Q25 and MiXCR clone calling, and kept in-frame beta chains. Rows with one shared CDR3 protein collapse into an entry with the most common genes and DNA. The sample table lists hundreds of thousands of distinct CDR3 sequences, 16% of them with a count of one. In total, the top ten clones hold about 7% of the sample. Sequences were obtained from blood, either unsorted or a sorted T cell fraction (not recorded which). These TCRs come from a human donor who was either an allogeneic HSCT recipient or a stem cell or donor lymphocyte infusion donor (not recorded which). It is not recorded whose cells these are; they may come from a transplant donor.

The chain joins TRBV7-6 to TRBJ1-2; weak D call: TRBD1 (5 bases). This CDR3 contains 14 residues. Germline assignment: CDR1 SGHVS and CDR2 FNYEAQ. Trimming stripped 1 base from V and 5 bases from J, with 11 bases between. CDR3 sequence reads: CASSLDTRGYGYTF. In nucleotides, the CDR3 is TGTGCCAGCAGCTTAGATACACGGGGGTATGGCTACACCTTC.

The chain joins TRBV27 to TRBJ1-1; D gene uncertain. This CDR3 is 15 amino acids long. CDR1 is MNHEY, CDR2 SMNVEV, per germline (reference sequence). Between the trimmed V and J ends, which lost 3 bases and 1 base, there was a span of 12 bases. Here the CDR3 DNA reads TGTGCCAGCAGTTTTCTGGCGGTCGGGAACACTGAAGCTTTCTTT. Translating it yields CASSFLAVGNTEAFF.

A few counts support this clonotype. V gene TRBV3-1 combines with J gene TRBJ1-1; D may be TRBD1 (5 bases). Germline lookup yields CDR1 LGHDT and CDR2 YNNKEL (reference sequence). The CDR3 is 15 residues long. V was cut by 0 bases and J by 4 bases, with 12 bases left in between. CDR3 residues: CASSQDPGLGTEAFF. As DNA, the CDR3 is TGTGCCAGCAGCCAAGATCCGGGGCTCGGCACTGAAGCTTTCTTT.

There are a few counts of this clonotype. The V and J genes are TRBV5-4 and TRBJ2-7, with a possible D match to TRBD1 (5 bases). V lost 4 bases and J lost 1, with 18 bases in between. The germline gives CDR1 SGHNT, CDR2 YYREEE (reference sequence). The CDR3 extends over 16 amino acids. CDR3 region: CASSHQGRPQSYEQYF. DNA of the CDR3: TGTGCCAGCAGCCACCAGGGTCGACCCCAATCCTACGAGCAGTACTTC.

This clonotype was counted a few times. The rearrangement uses TRBV5-1 and TRBJ2-2, with a weak D call TRBD1 (5 bases). With 4 bases removed from V and 5 bases from J, the gap between germline ends came to 9 bases. Looked up from germline, CDR1 is SGHRS and CDR2 is YFSETQ. The CDR3 runs to 13 residues. The CDR3 spells CASSTPGTGELFF. CDR3 DNA: TGCGCCAGCAGCACTCCAGGGACCGGGGAGCTGTTTTTT.

The J gene is TRBJ2-6, the V gene TRBV19, with D hard to call. V lost 10 bases, J lost 1 base, and 14 bases lay in between. The CDR3 totals 15 residues. Germline V CDR1 and CDR2: LNHDA, SQIVND (reference sequence). Written as DNA, the CDR3 is TGTGCCATCATTGGACGTTTTTCTGGGGCCAACGTCCTGACTTTC. This encodes CAIIGRFSGANVLTF.

The CDR3 nucleotides are TGTGCCAGCAGTTACTCTGAAGGGATGGCCAATCAGCCCCAGCATTTT. It is translated as CASSYSEGMANQPQHF. The chain combines TRBV6-5 with TRBJ1-5, with D unresolved. V lost 0 bases and J lost 3, with 12 bases in between. This CDR3 region has 16 residues. The germline V gene has CDR1 MNHEY and CDR2 SVGAGI.

The J gene is TRBJ2-7, the V gene TRBV15; perhaps TRBD2 as D (5 bases). Trimming pared 3 bases from V and 1 base from J, leaving 13 bases between. The CDR3 extends over 15 amino acids. The germline CDR1 and CDR2 sequences are LNHNV and YYDKDF (reference sequence). The CDR3 protein is CATSRDFGTSYEQYF. The CDR3 coding sequence is TGTGCCACCAGCAGGGACTTTGGTACATCCTACGAGCAGTACTTC.

This clonotype turned up a few times. The rearrangement joins TRBV9 to TRBJ2-2, with 8 bases lining up with TRBD2. Germline assignment: CDR1 SGDLS and CDR2 YYNGEE. With V trimmed by 4 bases and J by 4 bases, 9 bases remained unmatched. The CDR3 spans 16 residues. CDR3 in amino acids: CASSQSGSRITGELFF. CDR3 in DNA: TGTGCCAGCAGCCAGAGCGGGAGTCGGATCACCGGGGAGCTGTTTTTT. Filled out from reference TRBV9 and TRBJ2-2, the complete variable domain reads DSGVTQTPKHLITATGQRVTLRCSPRSGDLSVYWYQQSLDQGLQFLIQYYNGEERAKGNILERFSAQQFPDLHSELNLSSLELGDSALYFCASSQSGSRITGELFFGEGSRLTVL.

This clonotype occurred a few times. CDR3 sequence: CASSVGLDEQFF. In DNA form, the CDR3 reads TGTGCCAGCTCGGTGGGGCTCGATGAGCAGTTCTTC. The chain carries TRBV6-1 and TRBJ2-1; D is possibly TRBD1 (5 bases). Deletions cut 8 bases from V and 8 bases from J, with 13 bases between. The CDR3 runs to 12 residues. Germline CDR1 and CDR2: MNHNS and SASEGT.

The chain carries TRBV9 and TRBJ1-5; 7 positions agree with TRBD1. Germline V CDR1 and CDR2: SGDLS, YYNGEE. Germline trimming cut 4 bases from V and 3 bases from J; bases unmatched to any gene: 4. The CDR3 consists of 14 residues. The CDR3 region is CASSTTGDNQPQHF. DNA for the CDR3: TGTGCCAGCAGCACTACAGGGGACAATCAGCCCCAGCATTTT.

The chain employs TRBV6-1 and TRBJ2-7; D might be TRBD1 (6 bases). The CDR3 covers 13 residues. Germline CDR1 and CDR2: MNHNS and SASEGT. The V end lost 4 bases, the J end lost 7 bases, and 14 bases lay between the germline ends. The CDR3 DNA sequence: TGTGCCAGCAGTGGGGACACTGGCTGGGAGCAGTACTTC. It specifies CASSGDTGWEQYF.

The chain joins TRBV7-6 to TRBJ1-1, with a weak D call TRBD1 (5 bases). The V gene lost 5 bases and the J gene lost 0 bases, with 13 bases spanning the gap. This CDR3 comprises 15 residues. Germline lookup yields CDR1 SGHVS and CDR2 FNYEAQ. CDR3 nucleotides: TGTGCCAGCAGCCGGGGCAAAAACATGAACACTGAAGCTTTCTTT. Translating gives CASSRGKNMNTEAFF.

This clonotype was detected ten times or more. The chain uses TRBV28 and TRBJ2-7; D unresolved. Trimming cost V 6 bases and J 3 bases, with 18 bases left between them. Germline values: CDR1 MDHEN, CDR2 SYDVKM. This CDR3 is 15 amino acids long. The chain's CDR3 is CASSIKSLGFYEQYF. CDR3 nucleotide sequence: TGTGCCAGCAGCATCAAATCCCTGGGGTTCTACGAGCAGTACTTC. Supplemented by reference TRBV28 and TRBJ2-7, the full variable domain reads DVKVTQSSRYLVKRTGEKVFLECVQDMDHENMFWYRQDPGLGLRLIYFSYDVKMKEKGDIPEGYSVSREKKERFSLILESASTNQTSMYLCASSIKSLGFYEQYFGPGTRLTVT.

The rearrangement links TRBV5-1 to TRBJ2-3, with 7 bases matching TRBD2. CDR1 SGHRS and CDR2 YFSETQ come from the germline V gene. Trimming removed 4 bases from V and 2 bases from J; junction bases left unmatched: 10. The CDR3 contains 16 residues. DNA of the CDR3: TGCGCCAGCAGCACTACCCCTAGCGGCTTCACAGATACGCAGTATTTT. It is translated as CASSTTPSGFTDTQYF.

This clonotype showed up many times. V is TRBV4-1 and J is TRBJ1-2; TRBD1 is a possible D gene (5 bases). The CDR3 sequence is 17 residues long. Per germline, CDR1 MGHRA and CDR2 YSYEKL. V lost 2 bases, J lost 5 bases, and 21 bases lay in between. CDR3: CASSQFRSAGPEYGYTF. CDR3 DNA: TGCGCCAGCAGCCAATTTCGATCGGCAGGGCCCGAATATGGCTACACCTTC.

The chain links TRBV4-1 to TRBJ2-7, with 8 positions matching TRBD2. The CDR3 loop spans 15 amino acids. V shed 1 base and J 2 bases; nucleotides not matched to a gene: 4. Germline CDR1 reads MGHRA; CDR2 reads YSYEKL. The CDR3 sequence is CASSQGGRPPYEQYF. The CDR3 DNA follows: TGCGCCAGCAGCCAAGGCGGGAGGCCCCCCTACGAGCAGTACTTC.

There are many counts of this clonotype. V gene TRBV12-3 or TRBV12-4 combines with J gene TRBJ2-3, with 7 bases matching TRBD1. Trimming cost V 10 bases and J 2 bases; bases outside gene matches: 6. This CDR3 region has 13 residues. This CDR3 reads CATGQANTDTQYF. The CDR3 nucleotides are TGTGCCACCGGACAGGCAAACACAGATACGCAGTATTTT.

This clonotype was counted only a few times. The gene calls are TRBV5-1 and TRBJ1-1; D gene unclear. CDR1 is SGHRS, CDR2 YFSETQ, per germline. CDR3 length equals 14 residues. Trimming cost V 0 bases and J 1 base, with 7 bases left between them. CDR3 sequence: CASSLGHANTEAFF. The DNA of the CDR3 is TGCGCCAGCAGCTTGGGACACGCGAACACTGAAGCTTTCTTT.

V is TRBV12-3 or TRBV12-4 and J is TRBJ1-4, with D possibly TRBD1 on 5 matching bases. This CDR3 region has 14 residues. V was clipped by 7 bases and J by 5 bases, with 14 bases between them. CDR3 protein: CASTQGWGNEKLFF. For the CDR3, the DNA is TGTGCCAGCACCCAGGGCTGGGGGAATGAAAAACTGTTTTTT.